This entry describes one TCR beta chain. The antigen remains undetermined. Quantitative molecular-barcoded 5'-RACE generated the TCR beta libraries. Each CDR3 protein is one row after TCRdb ran MiXCR on the 5' RACE reads. The sample yields hundreds of thousands of distinct CDR3 sequences, 17% seen once. The sample originates from a study of CD8 T cells in ankylosing spondylitis. Study-wide points: Certain motif variants had earlier appeared in reactive arthritis synovial fluid and blood. Blood of patients with ankylosing spondylitis appeared to be characterized by a TCR beta motif of eight highly homologous variants.

Sequenced input: blood, either unsorted or a sorted T cell fraction (not recorded which). The TCR comes from a male donor with ankylosing spondylitis.

The CDR3 DNA follows: TGTGCCAGCAGTTACAATTCGGGGGAATTAGGGGGTCGACAAGAGACCCAGTACTTC. This codes for CASSYNSGELGGRQETQYF. The rearrangement joins TRBV6-2 or TRBV6-3 to TRBJ2-5; D may correspond to TRBD1 or TRBD2 (6 bases each). There are 19 residues in the CDR3. The V end lost 2 bases, the J end lost 2 bases, and 24 bases lay between the germline ends. The V gene's germline CDR1 is MNHEY and CDR2 SVGEGT.